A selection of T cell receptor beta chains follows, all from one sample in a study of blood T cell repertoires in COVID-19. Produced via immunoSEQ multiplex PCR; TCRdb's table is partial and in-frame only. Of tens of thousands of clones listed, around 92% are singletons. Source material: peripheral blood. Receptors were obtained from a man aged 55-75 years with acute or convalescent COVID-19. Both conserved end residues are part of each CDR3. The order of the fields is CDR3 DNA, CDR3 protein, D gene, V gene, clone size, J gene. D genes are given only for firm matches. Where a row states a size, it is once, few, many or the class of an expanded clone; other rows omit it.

cdr3_nt: TGTGCCGGCAGAGGCACTAGCGGTCTTTCCTACGAGCAGTACTTC
cdr3_aa: CAGRGTSGLSYEQYF
d_call: TRBD2
v_call: TRBV2
clone_size: NA
j_call: TRBJ2-7

cdr3_nt: TGTGCCAGCAGCTTGGCTTTAGTGACAGGGGGCAGTGAGACCCAGTACTTC
cdr3_aa: CASSLALVTGGSETQYF
d_call: TRBD1
v_call: TRBV5-5
clone_size: NA
j_call: TRBJ2-5

cdr3_nt: TGTGCCAGTACCCCGGGGGGTACTCGGTGGGGCTACACCTTC
cdr3_aa: CASTPGGTRWGYTF
d_call: NA
v_call: TRBV19
clone_size: NA
j_call: TRBJ1-2

cdr3_nt: TGTGCCAGCAGTTACAGGGGCGCGAACACTGAAGCTTTCTTT
cdr3_aa: CASSYRGANTEAFF
d_call: NA
v_call: TRBV6-5
clone_size: once
j_call: TRBJ1-1

cdr3_nt: TGTGCCAGCAGTTGGGACAGTGGTTCGGGTACGAGCAATCAGCCCCAGCATTTT
cdr3_aa: CASSWDSGSGTSNQPQHF
d_call: TRBD1
v_call: TRBV6-2/TRBV6-3
clone_size: NA
j_call: TRBJ1-5

cdr3_nt: TGTGCCAGCAGTTACTCCGTGGAGGAAAAACTGTTTTTT
cdr3_aa: CASSYSVEEKLFF
d_call: NA
v_call: TRBV6-5
clone_size: NA
j_call: TRBJ1-4

cdr3_nt: TGTGCCAGCAGTGATCGAGGTGGTTTTTCCTACAATGAGCAGTTCTTC
cdr3_aa: CASSDRGGFSYNEQFF
d_call: NA
v_call: TRBV2
clone_size: NA
j_call: TRBJ2-1

cdr3_nt: TGTGCCAGCAGCCCCGGAGCTCCGAGCTCCTACAATGAGCAGTTCTTC
cdr3_aa: CASSPGAPSSYNEQFF
d_call: NA
v_call: TRBV4-2
clone_size: once
j_call: TRBJ2-1

cdr3_nt: TGTGCCATCAGTGATGTAGCGGCCGGCGAACTGTTTTTT
cdr3_aa: CAISDVAAGELFF
d_call: NA
v_call: TRBV10-3
clone_size: NA
j_call: TRBJ1-4

cdr3_nt: TGTGCCAGTAGTATGGGGACAGGGGGTATGGTCGAGCAGTACTTC
cdr3_aa: CASSMGTGGMVEQYF
d_call: TRBD1
v_call: TRBV19
clone_size: NA
j_call: TRBJ2-7

cdr3_nt: TGTGCCAGCATTCCCGGACAGGGGGGAAACACCATATATTTT
cdr3_aa: CASIPGQGGNTIYF
d_call: TRBD1
v_call: TRBV6-6
clone_size: NA
j_call: TRBJ1-3

cdr3_nt: TGTGCCAGCAGCTTGGGACAAGGTTATGGCTACACCTTC
cdr3_aa: CASSLGQGYGYTF
d_call: NA
v_call: TRBV7-2
clone_size: NA
j_call: TRBJ1-2

cdr3_nt: TGCAGTGCTAGTCCCCGGACAGGGGCCTACAATGAGCAGTTCTTC
cdr3_aa: CSASPRTGAYNEQFF
d_call: TRBD1
v_call: TRBV20-1
clone_size: NA
j_call: TRBJ2-1

cdr3_nt: TGTGCCAGCAGGAACCAGGGTACCCAGCATTTT
cdr3_aa: CASRNQGTQHF
d_call: NA
v_call: TRBV27
clone_size: NA
j_call: TRBJ1-5

cdr3_nt: TGTGCCAGCAGGGACATCCGGTACCAAGAGACCCAGTACTTC
cdr3_aa: CASRDIRYQETQYF
d_call: NA
v_call: TRBV2
clone_size: NA
j_call: TRBJ2-5

cdr3_nt: TGCGCCAGCAGCTTGGGCAGGTCCCCTACAACTAATGAAAAACTGTTTTTT
cdr3_aa: CASSLGRSPTTNEKLFF
d_call: NA
v_call: TRBV5-1
clone_size: NA
j_call: TRBJ1-4

cdr3_nt: TGTGCCAGCAGCTTGGGGGCCTCTCGCGGGAGAGGATATGAGCAGTTCTTC
cdr3_aa: CASSLGASRGRGYEQFF
d_call: TRBD2
v_call: TRBV5-4
clone_size: NA
j_call: TRBJ2-1

cdr3_nt: TGTGCCAGCAGTTCTTTTTATAATTCACCCCTCCACTTT
cdr3_aa: CASSSFYNSPLHF
d_call: NA
v_call: TRBV6-5
clone_size: once
j_call: TRBJ1-6

cdr3_nt: TGTGCCAGCAGCTTGGGTGTGACGACTCAAGAGACCCAGTACTTC
cdr3_aa: CASSLGVTTQETQYF
d_call: NA
v_call: TRBV5-5
clone_size: once
j_call: TRBJ2-5

cdr3_nt: TGTGCCAAATCGACAGGGGACTATTCACCCCTCCACTTT
cdr3_aa: CAKSTGDYSPLHF
d_call: TRBD1
v_call: TRBV30
clone_size: NA
j_call: TRBJ1-6

cdr3_nt: TGTGCCAGTAGTATCTTGGGCAGTTCGAACACCGGGGAGCTGTTTTTT
cdr3_aa: CASSILGSSNTGELFF
d_call: NA
v_call: TRBV19
clone_size: once
j_call: TRBJ2-2

cdr3_nt: TGTGCCAGCAGTCGGGTTAGGGGCACTGAAGCTTTCTTT
cdr3_aa: CASSRVRGTEAFF
d_call: NA
v_call: TRBV6-2/TRBV6-3
clone_size: NA
j_call: TRBJ1-1

cdr3_nt: TGTGCCAGCAGAGGGACTAGCGGAGCCTACGAGCAGTACTTC
cdr3_aa: CASRGTSGAYEQYF
d_call: TRBD2
v_call: TRBV27
clone_size: NA
j_call: TRBJ2-7

cdr3_nt: TGTGCCTGGAGTGTACAGTCTTATGGCTATGGCTACACCTTC
cdr3_aa: CAWSVQSYGYGYTF
d_call: NA
v_call: TRBV30
clone_size: NA
j_call: TRBJ1-2

cdr3_nt: TGTGCCTGGAGTGAGGTGGGGGGAAGGGGAGAGACCCAGTACTTC
cdr3_aa: CAWSEVGGRGETQYF
d_call: NA
v_call: TRBV30
clone_size: once
j_call: TRBJ2-5

cdr3_nt: TGTGCCAGCAGCTTAGCGACTAGCGGACCCTACGAGCAGTACTTC
cdr3_aa: CASSLATSGPYEQYF
d_call: TRBD2
v_call: TRBV11-3
clone_size: few
j_call: TRBJ2-7

cdr3_nt: TGTGCCAGCAGTTTATGGGGTAGCGGGAGGAATTACGAGCAGTACTTC
cdr3_aa: CASSLWGSGRNYEQYF
d_call: TRBD2
v_call: TRBV28
clone_size: NA
j_call: TRBJ2-7

cdr3_nt: TGTGCCAGCAGCTCACACAGGGGCTCTGGAAACACCATATATTTT
cdr3_aa: CASSSHRGSGNTIYF
d_call: TRBD1
v_call: TRBV4-2
clone_size: NA
j_call: TRBJ1-3

cdr3_nt: TGTGCCAGCAGCTTAGATCCCCTAGCGGGAGCTCCAGAGACCCAGTACTTC
cdr3_aa: CASSLDPLAGAPETQYF
d_call: TRBD2
v_call: TRBV11-2
clone_size: NA
j_call: TRBJ2-5

cdr3_nt: TGTGCCAGCAGCGTAAATATAGGGGCACAAGAGACCCAGTACTTC
cdr3_aa: CASSVNIGAQETQYF
d_call: NA
v_call: TRBV9
clone_size: once
j_call: TRBJ2-5

cdr3_nt: TGTGCCAGTAGTATTGCAGGGGTGCGCAATCAGCCCCAGCATTTT
cdr3_aa: CASSIAGVRNQPQHF
d_call: NA
v_call: TRBV19
clone_size: NA
j_call: TRBJ1-5

cdr3_nt: TGTGCCAGCAGCTTATCGCCAGGGACAGCCAAGCAGTACTTC
cdr3_aa: CASSLSPGTAKQYF
d_call: TRBD1
v_call: TRBV7-2
clone_size: NA
j_call: TRBJ2-7

cdr3_nt: TGTGCCAGCAGCTTAGTACCCTTGCGGGAGAACACCGGGGAGCTGTTTTTT
cdr3_aa: CASSLVPLRENTGELFF
d_call: NA
v_call: TRBV7-3
clone_size: NA
j_call: TRBJ2-2

cdr3_nt: TGTGCCAGTAGTATAGATGGCGAGGGAGAAGCGCCCCAGCATTTT
cdr3_aa: CASSIDGEGEAPQHF
d_call: NA
v_call: TRBV19
clone_size: NA
j_call: TRBJ1-5

cdr3_nt: TGTGCCACCAGCAGACCAGCGGGAGAATCAGAGACCCAGTACTTC
cdr3_aa: CATSRPAGESETQYF
d_call: TRBD2
v_call: TRBV15
clone_size: NA
j_call: TRBJ2-5

cdr3_nt: TGTGCCAGCTCACGTGCGGATTATGGCTACACCTTC
cdr3_aa: CASSRADYGYTF
d_call: NA
v_call: TRBV18
clone_size: NA
j_call: TRBJ1-2

cdr3_nt: TGTGCCAGCAGCTTAGGCCGTCAGGGTGGCTACACCTTC
cdr3_aa: CASSLGRQGGYTF
d_call: NA
v_call: TRBV13
clone_size: NA
j_call: TRBJ1-2

cdr3_nt: TGTGCCAGCAGCCTGGCGGTAGGTGGCTACAATGAGCAGTTCTTC
cdr3_aa: CASSLAVGGYNEQFF
d_call: NA
v_call: TRBV3-1/TRBV3-2
clone_size: NA
j_call: TRBJ2-1

cdr3_nt: TGTGCCAGCAGTTCTCTCCCCAGGACAGGGAAAAATGAAAAACTGTTTTTT
cdr3_aa: CASSSLPRTGKNEKLFF
d_call: TRBD1
v_call: TRBV28
clone_size: NA
j_call: TRBJ1-4

cdr3_nt: TGTGCCAGCACCCCTCCCGTCGGTGAGCAGTACTTC
cdr3_aa: CASTPPVGEQYF
d_call: NA
v_call: TRBV7-2
clone_size: NA
j_call: TRBJ2-7

cdr3_nt: TGTGCCAGTAGTATAGGAGGCAGGGGCAATCAGCCCCAGCATTTT
cdr3_aa: CASSIGGRGNQPQHF
d_call: NA
v_call: TRBV19
clone_size: NA
j_call: TRBJ1-5